The 30 T cell receptor beta chains below all came from one sample that was sequenced in a study of shared clonotypes between healthy human individuals. Using immunoSEQ multiplex PCR, the repertoire was profiled, and TCRdb retains in-frame clones only, with some absent. Counted here are roughly 1,800,000 clones, less than 95% occurring once; the ten biggest clones make up around 1%. CD45RO-negative, CCR7-positively selected cells formed the naive CD8 fraction, excluding terminally differentiated effector memory CD45RA+ cells. The sample was naive CD8+ T cells sorted from blood. The source of these receptors is a man aged 18 to 29 in good health.

The chain uses TRBV4-3 and TRBJ2-7; D not certain. This CDR3 has 18 amino acids. V gave up 0 bases and J gave up 3 bases, with 21 bases separating them. Germline assignment: CDR1 LGHNA and CDR2 YSLEER. DNA for the CDR3: TGCGCCAGCAGCCAAGATCACTCCCAGGTGGCTATTCTCTACGAGCAGTACTTC. Residues: CASSQDHSQVAILYEQYF.

This clone was counted once. The chain carries TRBV4-3 and TRBJ2-2; D is unresolved. Looked up from germline, CDR1 is LGHNA and CDR2 is YSLEER. The CDR3 is 13 residues long. The germline V and J ends were trimmed by 0 bases and 7 bases, with 6 bases remaining between them. The CDR3 region is CASSQDQFGELFF. CDR3 DNA: TGCGCCAGCAGCCAAGATCAGTTCGGGGAGCTGTTTTTT.

The chain combines TRBV9 with TRBJ2-1, with 7 bases that match TRBD2. The germline CDR1 and CDR2 sequences are SGDLS and YYNGEE. This CDR3 contains 15 residues. Unmatched junction bases numbered 5, after V lost 0 bases and J lost 5 bases. The chain's CDR3 is CASSVGGGSDNEQFF. CDR3 nucleotides: TGTGCCAGCAGCGTAGGCGGCGGGAGCGACAATGAGCAGTTCTTC.

V is TRBV30 and J is TRBJ2-2, with D possibly matching TRBD1 (6 bases). Germline values: CDR1 GTSNPN, CDR2 SVGIG (reference sequence). The ends were cut back, 4 bases at V and 6 bases at J, with 12 bases in the middle. The CDR3 sequence is 13 residues long. CDR3 loop: CAWNIQGPGELFF. CDR3 sequence (DNA): TGTGCCTGGAACATACAGGGACCCGGGGAGCTGTTTTTT. Full variable domain (outside the CDR3, taken from reference TRBV30 and TRBJ2-2): SQTIHQWPATLVQPVGSPLSLECTVEGTSNPNLYWYRQAAGRGLQLLFYSVGIGQISSEVPQNLSASRPQDRQFILSSKKLLLSDSGFYLCAWNIQGPGELFFGEGSRLTVL.

The V call is TRBV7-6, the J call TRBJ1-2; D remains ambiguous. This CDR3 comprises 15 residues. Trimming stripped 2 bases from V and 6 bases from J, with 16 bases between. In germline, CDR1 is SGHVS, CDR2 FNYEAQ. In DNA, the CDR3 is TGTGCCAGCAGCTTAACTGGGGAACCTGGGAATGGCTACACCTTC. The encoded protein is CASSLTGEPGNGYTF.

J is TRBJ2-7 and V is TRBV14; no definite D call. Trimming shortened V by 0 bases and J by 5 bases, and 8 bases separated the two germline ends. CDR1 and CDR2 (germline): SGHDN, FVKESK. The CDR3 has 13 residues. This CDR3 is CASSQDLRDEQYF. CDR3 bases: TGTGCCAGCAGCCAAGATCTTCGGGACGAGCAGTACTTC.

With regard to this clone: Other nucleotide sequences in the sample specify the same CDR3. The chain combines TRBV6-1 with TRBJ1-2; the match to TRBD1 covers 12 bases. J lost 4 bases, V lost 3 bases, and 3 bases had no gene match. CDR1 is MNHNS, CDR2 SASEGT, per germline. The CDR3 sequence is 15 residues long. As DNA, the CDR3 is TGTGCCAGCAGTGAGGGACAGGGGGCCGGCTATGGCTACACCTTC. This codes for CASSEGQGAGYGYTF.

For this clone: The junction differs from germline at one of its ends, possibly a read error. V is TRBV20-1 and J is TRBJ2-3, with D perhaps TRBD1 or TRBD2 (5 bases each). Germline lookup yields CDR1 DFQATT and CDR2 SNEGSKA (reference sequence). The CDR3 is 8 amino acids. CDR3 nucleotide sequence: TGCAGTGCGGCACTGGGGGATTTT. Translated, it gives CSAALGDF.

This chain joins TRBV1 and TRBJ1-5. TRBV1 constitutes a pseudogene. This CDR3 comprises 19 residues. DNA of the CDR3: TGCACCAGCAGCCAAGATACGTACAAGTCCACCCTCCTGGGTCAGCCCCAGCATTTT. Translating gives CTSSQDTYKSTLLGQPQHF.

This rearrangement joins TRBV7-8 to TRBJ2-3; 9 nucleotides match TRBD2. J lost 8 bases, V lost 3 bases, and 9 bases had no gene match. Germline CDR1 reads SGHVS; CDR2 reads FQNEAQ. This CDR3 spans 15 amino acids. The CDR3: CASSFLREGLSTQYF. For the CDR3, the DNA is TGTGCCAGCAGCTTCTTGCGGGAGGGCCTTTCTACGCAGTATTTT.

J is TRBJ2-1 and V is TRBV6-1, with 9 bases aligning to TRBD2. The V gene's germline CDR1 is MNHNS and CDR2 SASEGT. CDR3 length equals 16 residues. Trimming removed 1 base from V and 7 bases from J; junction bases left unmatched: 8. The CDR3 region has the DNA TGTGCCAGCAGTGAAGAGGCTAGCGGGATCTGGAATGAGCAGTTCTTC. As protein: CASSEEASGIWNEQFF.

The chain links TRBV5-4 to TRBJ2-1; D is possibly TRBD2 (5 bases). Trimming stripped 4 bases from V and 12 bases from J, with 14 bases between. The CDR3 is made up of 12 amino acids. CDR1 is SGHNT, CDR2 YYREEE, per germline (reference sequence). The CDR3 bases are TGTGCCAGCAGCACGGAGGCCGTCGGGCAGTTCTTC. Residues: CASSTEAVGQFF.

This clone was recorded a few times. The sample has other DNA sequences that encode this CDR3 too. This chain links TRBV9 with TRBJ1-2, with D tentatively TRBD1 (5 bases). This CDR3 comprises 15 residues. CDR1 is SGDLS and CDR2 is YYNGEE in the germline V gene. V lost 2 bases and J 0 bases, leaving 11 bases between the germline ends. This CDR3 reads CASSVTGTSNYGYTF. The CDR3 nucleotides read TGTGCCAGCAGCGTGACCGGGACCTCTAACTATGGCTACACCTTC.

This chain uses TRBV7-9 with TRBJ1-2; D unresolved. Germline V gene data show CDR1 as SEHNR and CDR2 as FQNEAQ (reference sequence). CDR3 length: 16 residues. Deletions cut 7 bases from V and 8 bases from J, with 26 bases between. DNA for the CDR3: TGTGCCAGCACCACTTCCCCCGACGCAGTAGCGGAGGGCTACACCTTC. It is translated as CASTTSPDAVAEGYTF.

This sequence joins TRBV10-2 and TRBJ2-2, with a weak D call TRBD2 (6 bases). The germline V gene has CDR1 WSHSY and CDR2 SAAADI. V lost 7 bases to trimming and J lost 6 bases, with 15 bases between them. The CDR3 totals 14 residues. The CDR3 DNA sequence: TGCGCCAGCAATGAACTAGCCGGTTCCGGGGAGCTGTTTTTT. Translation: CASNELAGSGELFF.

The chain uses TRBV7-9 and TRBJ1-4; no clear D gene. In germline, CDR1 is SEHNR, CDR2 FQNEAQ (reference sequence). CDR3 length: 15 amino acids. Trimming took 5 bases from V and 3 from J, leaving 13 bases between them. The CDR3, as DNA: TGTGCCAGCAGCCCGGCGAGGAGAGCTAATGAAAAACTGTTTTTT. Its translation is CASSPARRANEKLFF.

The rearrangement uses TRBV21-1 and TRBJ2-7; TRBD1 reflects the table's D call only, with no check against the DNA. TRBV21-1 is described as a pseudogene. The CDR3 contains 14 residues. The CDR3 region is CASTVPRGLYEQYF. CDR3 nucleotides: TGTGCCAGCACGGTTCCCAGGGGGCTGTACGAGCAGTACTTC.

The count of this clone is one. This chain joins TRBV6-5 and TRBJ2-7; D not resolved. The length of the CDR3 is 14 residues. V lost 8 bases to trimming and J lost 2 bases, with 16 bases between them. The germline V gene has CDR1 MNHEY and CDR2 SVGAGI. CDR3: CASWPGRTPYEQYF. CDR3 bases: TGTGCCAGCTGGCCAGGCAGAACCCCCTACGAGCAGTACTTC.

Turning to this clone: Other DNA sequences in the same sample also yield this CDR3. The chain is built from TRBV4-3 and TRBJ2-2; D gene unclear. The CDR3 loop spans 14 amino acids. Germline V gene sequence: CDR1 LGHNA, CDR2 YSLEER. Trimming shortened V by 4 bases and J by 3 bases, and 9 bases separated the two germline ends. CDR3: CASSPGTYTGELFF. The CDR3 region has the DNA TGCGCCAGCAGCCCCGGAACCTACACCGGGGAGCTGTTTTTT.

With regard to this clone: The sample holds other DNA sequences that translate to the same CDR3. CDR3 in amino acids: CASSVGAGTEAFF. The CDR3 coding sequence is TGTGCCAGCAGCGTGGGGGCGGGCACTGAAGCTTTCTTT. The rearrangement links TRBV9 to TRBJ1-1; the D gene is possibly TRBD1 (6 bases). This CDR3 comprises 13 residues. CDR1 is SGDLS, CDR2 YYNGEE, per germline. The V end lost 2 bases, the J end lost 4 bases, and 9 bases lay between the germline ends.

CDR3 nucleotides: TGTGCCACCAGCAGAGGAGGGGAGGTCCACGAGCAGTACTTC. This translates into CATSRGGEVHEQYF. J is TRBJ2-7 and V is TRBV15; tentative D call: TRBD2 (6 bases). Germline V gene lookup returns CDR1 LNHNV and CDR2 YYDKDF (reference sequence). The CDR3 loop spans 14 amino acids. V shed 1 base and J shed 5 bases, with 12 bases lying between them.

J is TRBJ2-7 and V is TRBV5-1, with 12 nucleotides matching TRBD2. Per germline, CDR1 SGHRS and CDR2 YFSETQ. The junction had 9 bases not matched to a gene; V was cut back by 5 bases and J by 6 bases. The CDR3 runs 15 residues. The CDR3 coding sequence is TGCGCCAGCAGTTCGACTAGCGGGAGTCCCCCCGAGCAGTACTTC. This sequence encodes CASSSTSGSPPEQYF.

V and J are TRBV4-2 and TRBJ2-5, with TRBD1 as a possible D gene (5 bases). The CDR3 consists of 14 residues. Deletions cut 1 base from V and 3 bases from J, with 9 bases between. Per the germline V gene, CDR1 is LGHNA and CDR2 is YNFKEQ. This chain's CDR3 is CASSQVLGEETQYF. DNA for the CDR3: TGTGCCAGCAGCCAAGTCCTAGGGGAAGAGACCCAGTACTTC.

This chain joins TRBV11-2 and TRBJ2-7; D is undetermined. The CDR3 is 14 amino acids. The V gene lost 2 bases and the J gene lost 0 bases, with 8 bases spanning the gap. From germline, CDR1 is SGHAT and CDR2 FQNNGV. As DNA, the CDR3 is TGTGCCAGCAGCTTACTGGTTGACTCCTACGAGCAGTACTTC. It is translated as CASSLLVDSYEQYF.

This clone was seen just once. The V gene is TRBV27, the J gene TRBJ2-3; D gene uncertain. CDR3 length equals 12 residues. Germline assignment: CDR1 MNHEY and CDR2 SMNVEV (reference sequence). Trimming removed 6 bases at V and 2 bases at J, with 6 bases between. The chain's CDR3 is CASRQDTDTQYF. The CDR3 DNA follows: TGTGCCAGCAGGCAGGACACAGATACGCAGTATTTT.

The chain links TRBV7-8 to TRBJ1-5, with D uncertain. The CDR3 is 15 residues long. V was cut by 3 bases and J by 4 bases, with 13 bases left in between. CDR1 and CDR2 from the germline V gene are SGHVS and FQNEAQ. Written as DNA, the CDR3 is TGTGCCAGCAGCTTTTCGTCCAGCCCTAATCAGCCCCAGCATTTT. It specifies CASSFSSSPNQPQHF.

CDR3 loop: CATSRVGNDNEKLFF. The CDR3 DNA reads TGTGCCACCAGCAGAGTAGGCAACGATAATGAAAAACTGTTTTTT. The rearrangement joins TRBV15 to TRBJ1-4; D gene uncertain. Trimming stripped 1 base from V and 4 bases from J, with 10 bases between. CDR1 and CDR2 from the germline V gene are LNHNV and YYDKDF (reference sequence). This CDR3 region has 15 residues.

The chain couples TRBV6-1 to TRBJ2-7; possible D gene TRBD1, 8 bases. V lost 4 bases and J lost 3, with 19 bases in between. The germline CDR1 and CDR2 sequences are MNHNS and SASEGT. The CDR3 covers 16 residues. The chain's CDR3 is CASSVGRAGGYYEQYF. The CDR3 DNA is TGTGCCAGCAGTGTGGGGAGGGCAGGGGGCTACTACGAGCAGTACTTC.

This rearrangement joins TRBV6-1 to TRBJ2-1, with 12 bases matching TRBD2. Looked up from germline, CDR1 is MNHNS and CDR2 is SASEGT. The length of the CDR3 is 17 residues. V was pared by 4 bases and J by 2 bases, with 6 bases of the junction left unmatched. CDR3 sequence: CASSVGLAGGTYNEQFF. CDR3 sequence (DNA): TGTGCCAGCAGTGTGGGGCTAGCGGGAGGGACCTACAATGAGCAGTTCTTC.

The rearrangement joins TRBV7-3 to TRBJ1-1, with no clear D. V lost 2 bases, J lost 3 bases, and 7 bases lay in between. CDR1 SGHTA and CDR2 FQGTGA come from the germline V gene. The CDR3 sequence is 13 residues long. The DNA of the CDR3 is TGTGCCAGCAGCTTATTCCCAGACACTGAAGCTTTCTTT. Protein: CASSLFPDTEAFF.